A selection of T cell receptor beta chains follows, all from one sample in a study of blood T cell repertoires in COVID-19. Clones were sequenced by immunoSEQ multiplex PCR, and TCRdb holds only the in-frame ones, with some missing. The data show around 190,000 clones, about 90% seen once. Sequencing was performed on PBMCs or T cells enriched from blood (not recorded which). These receptors all stem from a woman in her late teens or twenties who had recovered from COVID-19. Both conserved end residues are part of each CDR3. A D gene is named only where the DNA matches it firmly. Clone sizes are given selectively: once, few, many, or a class where the clone is expanded.

CDR3nt: TGCGCCAGCACCCTAGCTTGGGGGGGGACAGATACGCAGTATTTT
CDR3aa: CASTLAWGGTDTQYF
abundance: NA
d_gene: TRBD2
v_gene: TRBV5-1
j_gene: TRBJ2-3

CDR3nt: TGTGCCTGGAGTGTACGTGTGGGAGGGCCCTCCTACAATGAGCAGTTCTTC
CDR3aa: CAWSVRVGGPSYNEQFF
abundance: NA
d_gene: TRBD2
v_gene: TRBV30
j_gene: TRBJ2-1

CDR3nt: TGTGCCGTCAGTCTCCTCTCTGGGGCCAACGTCCTGACTTTC
CDR3aa: CAVSLLSGANVLTF
abundance: NA
d_gene: NA
v_gene: TRBV2
j_gene: TRBJ2-6

CDR3nt: TGTGCCAGTAGTGTGGGGACTAGCGGGAGAGGAGAGACCCAGTACTTC
CDR3aa: CASSVGTSGRGETQYF
abundance: NA
d_gene: TRBD2
v_gene: TRBV19
j_gene: TRBJ2-5

CDR3nt: TGTGCCAGCAGCTTGGGGGGTTTTGATGGCTACACCTTC
CDR3aa: CASSLGGFDGYTF
abundance: NA
d_gene: NA
v_gene: TRBV7-8
j_gene: TRBJ1-2

CDR3nt: TGCGCCAGCAGCCAAGAGGGGGGGCTCAGTTCACCCCTCCACTTT
CDR3aa: CASSQEGGLSSPLHF
abundance: NA
d_gene: NA
v_gene: TRBV4-3
j_gene: TRBJ1-6

CDR3nt: TGTGCCATCAGTGTATTTAGCGGGGCGACGTCTAGCACAGATACGCAGTATTTT
CDR3aa: CAISVFSGATSSTDTQYF
abundance: NA
d_gene: TRBD2
v_gene: TRBV10-3
j_gene: TRBJ2-3

CDR3nt: TGTGCCAGCAGCTCCCGGGGGGGCGGGGAGACCCAGTACTTC
CDR3aa: CASSSRGGGETQYF
abundance: once
d_gene: TRBD2
v_gene: TRBV7-2
j_gene: TRBJ2-5

CDR3nt: TGTGCCAGCAGCTCAGAACCGGGGGTGGGTGGCTACACCTTC
CDR3aa: CASSSEPGVGGYTF
abundance: NA
d_gene: NA
v_gene: TRBV7-2
j_gene: TRBJ1-2

CDR3nt: TGTGCCAGCAGCCCCCGAAAGGGGCTAGTCCACGAGCAGTACTTC
CDR3aa: CASSPRKGLVHEQYF
abundance: NA
d_gene: NA
v_gene: TRBV9
j_gene: TRBJ2-7

CDR3nt: TGTGCCAGCAGCTTCGGACAGAGCTTGAACACTGAAGCTTTCTTT
CDR3aa: CASSFGQSLNTEAFF
abundance: NA
d_gene: NA
v_gene: TRBV11-2
j_gene: TRBJ1-1

CDR3nt: TGTGCCAGCAGTTCACAGGGGGCAGGCGAGCAGTACTTC
CDR3aa: CASSSQGAGEQYF
abundance: NA
d_gene: TRBD1
v_gene: TRBV6-5
j_gene: TRBJ2-7

CDR3nt: TGCGCCAGCAGCTTGGGTCAGGGGGCCTACGAGCAGTACTTC
CDR3aa: CASSLGQGAYEQYF
abundance: NA
d_gene: TRBD1
v_gene: TRBV5-1
j_gene: TRBJ2-7

CDR3nt: TGTGCCAGCTCACCTTTTGCAGGGGGCGCAGGAGACGGGAATGAAAAACTGTTTTTT
CDR3aa: CASSPFAGGAGDGNEKLFF
abundance: once
d_gene: TRBD1
v_gene: TRBV18
j_gene: TRBJ1-4

CDR3nt: TGTGCCAGCAGTTCCCAAACCGGGGGGGAGCAGTTCTTC
CDR3aa: CASSSQTGGEQFF
abundance: NA
d_gene: TRBD2
v_gene: TRBV6-5
j_gene: TRBJ2-1

CDR3nt: TGTGCCAGCAGTGTAATCAGGGGGCTTAACACTGAAGCTTTCTTT
CDR3aa: CASSVIRGLNTEAFF
abundance: NA
d_gene: TRBD1
v_gene: TRBV25-1
j_gene: TRBJ1-1

CDR3nt: TGTGCCAGTCAGGGGCCTGGAAACACCATATATTTT
CDR3aa: CASQGPGNTIYF
abundance: few
d_gene: NA
v_gene: TRBV27
j_gene: TRBJ1-3

CDR3nt: TGTGCCAGCAGCAGGGACAGACCCTACGAGCAGTACTTC
CDR3aa: CASSRDRPYEQYF
abundance: NA
d_gene: TRBD1
v_gene: TRBV7-8
j_gene: TRBJ2-7

CDR3nt: TGTGCCAGCAGCTTGGGGAGCGCCCAGGGAACCCAGTACTTC
CDR3aa: CASSLGSAQGTQYF
abundance: NA
d_gene: NA
v_gene: TRBV5-6
j_gene: TRBJ2-5

CDR3nt: TGTGCCAGCGGTGACAGGGGCAATCAGCCCCAGCATTTT
CDR3aa: CASGDRGNQPQHF
abundance: NA
d_gene: TRBD1
v_gene: TRBV6-1
j_gene: TRBJ1-5

CDR3nt: TGTGCCAGCAGTTTACCGGGGGGGTACACTGAAGCTTTCTTT
CDR3aa: CASSLPGGYTEAFF
abundance: NA
d_gene: NA
v_gene: TRBV28
j_gene: TRBJ1-1

CDR3nt: TGTGCCAGCAGCCGACCGGGACAGGAAGAGACCCAGTACTTC
CDR3aa: CASSRPGQEETQYF
abundance: NA
d_gene: TRBD1
v_gene: TRBV4-2
j_gene: TRBJ2-5

CDR3nt: TGTGCCAGCAGCTTAGAACAGCCCACCGGGGAGCTGTTTTTT
CDR3aa: CASSLEQPTGELFF
abundance: NA
d_gene: NA
v_gene: TRBV7-9
j_gene: TRBJ2-2

CDR3nt: TGTGCCAGCAGCCAGAGAGAGACAGGCTACGAGCAGTACTTC
CDR3aa: CASSQRETGYEQYF
abundance: NA
d_gene: NA
v_gene: TRBV9
j_gene: TRBJ2-7

CDR3nt: TGTGCCAGCAGCTTGTTACTCCCCTCCTCCATCTACAATGAGCAGTTCTTC
CDR3aa: CASSLLLPSSIYNEQFF
abundance: NA
d_gene: NA
v_gene: TRBV5-4
j_gene: TRBJ2-1

CDR3nt: TGTGCCAGCAGCCTCGGCCGAACAGGGACAGCCTCCTATGGCTACACCTTC
CDR3aa: CASSLGRTGTASYGYTF
abundance: NA
d_gene: TRBD1
v_gene: TRBV7-2
j_gene: TRBJ1-2

CDR3nt: TGTGCCAGCAGGAGACTAGCGGGGGGTATAGATACGCAGTATTTT
CDR3aa: CASRRLAGGIDTQYF
abundance: NA
d_gene: TRBD2
v_gene: TRBV6-5
j_gene: TRBJ2-3

CDR3nt: TGTGCCACCAGCAGAGATCGAAGGACAGGGTATGGCGAGCAGTACTTC
CDR3aa: CATSRDRRTGYGEQYF
abundance: NA
d_gene: TRBD1
v_gene: TRBV15
j_gene: TRBJ2-7

CDR3nt: TGTGCCATCTCGGGGGGAAGTAATGAAAAACTGTTTTTT
CDR3aa: CAISGGSNEKLFF
abundance: NA
d_gene: NA
v_gene: TRBV28
j_gene: TRBJ1-4

CDR3nt: TGTGCCAGCAGCACCGGGGAGCAGTACTTC
CDR3aa: CASSTGEQYF
abundance: NA
d_gene: NA
v_gene: TRBV12-1
j_gene: TRBJ2-7

CDR3nt: TGTGCCAGCAGCCAAGTTGCGGGGGGCGGAAATTCACCCCTCCACTTT
CDR3aa: CASSQVAGGGNSPLHF
abundance: NA
d_gene: NA
v_gene: TRBV3-1/TRBV3-2
j_gene: TRBJ1-6

CDR3nt: TGTGCCAGCAGTGAAGCCCAGAATCCCCTCTATGGCTACACCTTC
CDR3aa: CASSEAQNPLYGYTF
abundance: NA
d_gene: NA
v_gene: TRBV2
j_gene: TRBJ1-2

CDR3nt: TGTGCCAGCAGCGTAGGTACAGTTCAAGGAAACACCATATATTTT
CDR3aa: CASSVGTVQGNTIYF
abundance: NA
d_gene: NA
v_gene: TRBV9
j_gene: TRBJ1-3

CDR3nt: TGTGCCTGGATATATAAAAACAGGGGGCCGGGGAAAACTTCTGGAAACACCATATATTTT
CDR3aa: CAWIYKNRGPGKTSGNTIYF
abundance: NA
d_gene: TRBD1
v_gene: TRBV30
j_gene: TRBJ1-3

CDR3nt: TGTGCCAGCAGCTTAGAGGCAGGGAACACTGAAGCTTTCTTT
CDR3aa: CASSLEAGNTEAFF
abundance: NA
d_gene: NA
v_gene: TRBV13
j_gene: TRBJ1-1

CDR3nt: TGTGCCAGCAGCTTAGTGCTCGGGGGGACCTATGGCTACACCTTC
CDR3aa: CASSLVLGGTYGYTF
abundance: NA
d_gene: NA
v_gene: TRBV7-9
j_gene: TRBJ1-2

CDR3nt: TGCAGCGACCGCCGGACAGGGGGCGGAGAAGCTTTCTTT
CDR3aa: CSDRRTGGGEAFF
abundance: NA
d_gene: TRBD1
v_gene: TRBV29-1
j_gene: TRBJ1-1

CDR3nt: TGTGCCAGCAGTTACCAGGGTAGGCCGAACACTGAAGCTTTCTTT
CDR3aa: CASSYQGRPNTEAFF
abundance: NA
d_gene: NA
v_gene: TRBV6-2/TRBV6-3
j_gene: TRBJ1-1

CDR3nt: TGTGCCAGCAGGGAACCTCTACTAGCGGGGGCCTACAATGAGCAGTTCTTC
CDR3aa: CASREPLLAGAYNEQFF
abundance: once
d_gene: TRBD2
v_gene: TRBV2
j_gene: TRBJ2-1

CDR3nt: TGTGCCAGCAGTTTATTGCGTCTAGCGGGCAACACCGGGGAGCTGTTTTTT
CDR3aa: CASSLLRLAGNTGELFF
abundance: NA
d_gene: TRBD2
v_gene: TRBV28
j_gene: TRBJ2-2

CDR3nt: TGTGCCAGCACCACGGGGGGCTGGGAGACTGAAGCTTTCTTT
CDR3aa: CASTTGGWETEAFF
abundance: few
d_gene: NA
v_gene: TRBV6-5
j_gene: TRBJ1-1

CDR3nt: TGCGCCAGCAGTGAGTCGACGAGATCTACCGGACAGAGAGGGGACACCATATATTTT
CDR3aa: CASSESTRSTGQRGDTIYF
abundance: NA
d_gene: NA
v_gene: TRBV10-2
j_gene: TRBJ1-3

CDR3nt: TGTGCCACCAGTGATTTGTACCAGGGGGCGGACGAGCAGTACTTC
CDR3aa: CATSDLYQGADEQYF
abundance: NA
d_gene: TRBD1
v_gene: TRBV24-1
j_gene: TRBJ2-7

CDR3nt: TGCAGCGTCTTGACAGGAATGAACACTGAAGCTTTCTTT
CDR3aa: CSVLTGMNTEAFF
abundance: NA
d_gene: NA
v_gene: TRBV29-1
j_gene: TRBJ1-1

CDR3nt: TGTGCCAGCAGTCCCCCGACTAGCTATTCCGCCGAGCAGTACTTC
CDR3aa: CASSPPTSYSAEQYF
abundance: NA
d_gene: TRBD2
v_gene: TRBV28
j_gene: TRBJ2-7

CDR3nt: TGTGCCAGCGCGGGGGGGAGGACTGGGGAGCTGTTTTTT
CDR3aa: CASAGGRTGELFF
abundance: NA
d_gene: TRBD2
v_gene: TRBV6-5
j_gene: TRBJ2-2

CDR3nt: TGTGCCAGCAAGGTGGAGGTGGCTAATGAAAAACTGTTTTTT
CDR3aa: CASKVEVANEKLFF
abundance: NA
d_gene: NA
v_gene: TRBV6-5
j_gene: TRBJ1-4

CDR3nt: TGTGCCAGCAGCGTAGGACAGCCTAATTATTTGAATACGCAGTATTTT
CDR3aa: CASSVGQPNYLNTQYF
abundance: NA
d_gene: NA
v_gene: TRBV9
j_gene: TRBJ2-3

CDR3nt: TGTGCCAGCAGTGAGTCATTCAGGAATAATTCACCCCTCCACTTT
CDR3aa: CASSESFRNNSPLHF
abundance: NA
d_gene: NA
v_gene: TRBV2
j_gene: TRBJ1-6

CDR3nt: TGTGCCAGTAGTTTCCGGGGGGTCGACGAGCAGTACTTC
CDR3aa: CASSFRGVDEQYF
abundance: NA
d_gene: TRBD2
v_gene: TRBV19
j_gene: TRBJ2-7

CDR3nt: TGTGCCAGTAGTATCATCGGGGGTCTGGAAAAACTGTTTTTT
CDR3aa: CASSIIGGLEKLFF
abundance: NA
d_gene: NA
v_gene: TRBV19
j_gene: TRBJ1-4

CDR3nt: TGTGCCAGCAGCTTAGGAGCCTTCTCTGGAAACACCATATATTTT
CDR3aa: CASSLGAFSGNTIYF
abundance: NA
d_gene: NA
v_gene: TRBV11-2
j_gene: TRBJ1-3

CDR3nt: TGTGCCAGCAGCTTGGCAGGGGGCGATCAGCCCCAGCATTTT
CDR3aa: CASSLAGGDQPQHF
abundance: NA
d_gene: TRBD1
v_gene: TRBV5-4
j_gene: TRBJ1-5

CDR3nt: TGTGCCACCAGTGCTCCCCGGGCGGGGCTGGCGTCGTACAATGAGCAGTTCTTC
CDR3aa: CATSAPRAGLASYNEQFF
abundance: NA
d_gene: NA
v_gene: TRBV24-1
j_gene: TRBJ2-1